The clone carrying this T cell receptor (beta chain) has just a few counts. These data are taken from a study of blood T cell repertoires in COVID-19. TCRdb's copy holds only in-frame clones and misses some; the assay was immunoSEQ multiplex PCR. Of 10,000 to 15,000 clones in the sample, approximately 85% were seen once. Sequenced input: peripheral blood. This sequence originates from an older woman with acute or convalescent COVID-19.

The CDR3 protein is CSASSLNGNTIYF. In DNA form, the CDR3 reads TGCAGTGCTAGTTCCCTTAATGGAAACACCATATATTTT. The chain carries TRBV20-1 and TRBJ1-3, with D uncertain. Germline CDR1 is DFQATT and CDR2 is SNEGSKA (reference sequence). The CDR3 sequence is 13 residues long. The V end lost 3 bases, the J end lost 3 bases, and 9 bases lay between the germline ends.